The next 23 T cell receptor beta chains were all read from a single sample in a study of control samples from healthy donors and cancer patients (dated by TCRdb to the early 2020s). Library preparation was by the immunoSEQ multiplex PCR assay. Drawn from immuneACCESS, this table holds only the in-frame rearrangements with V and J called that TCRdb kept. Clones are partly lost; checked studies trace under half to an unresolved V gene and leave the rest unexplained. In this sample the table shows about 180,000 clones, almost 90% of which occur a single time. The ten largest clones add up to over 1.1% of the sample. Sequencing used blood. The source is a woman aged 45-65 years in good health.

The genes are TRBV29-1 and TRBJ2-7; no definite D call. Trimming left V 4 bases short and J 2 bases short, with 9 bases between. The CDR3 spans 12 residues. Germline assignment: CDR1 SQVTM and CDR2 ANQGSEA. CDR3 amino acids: CSVGISTYEQYF. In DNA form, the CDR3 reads TGCAGCGTTGGCATCTCAACCTACGAGCAGTACTTC.

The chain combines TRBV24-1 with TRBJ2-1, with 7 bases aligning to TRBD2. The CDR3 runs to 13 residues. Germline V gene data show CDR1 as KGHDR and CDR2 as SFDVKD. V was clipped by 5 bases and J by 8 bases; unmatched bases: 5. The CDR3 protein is CATSARERYEQFF. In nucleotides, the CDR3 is TGTGCCACCAGTGCGCGGGAGAGGTATGAGCAGTTCTTC.

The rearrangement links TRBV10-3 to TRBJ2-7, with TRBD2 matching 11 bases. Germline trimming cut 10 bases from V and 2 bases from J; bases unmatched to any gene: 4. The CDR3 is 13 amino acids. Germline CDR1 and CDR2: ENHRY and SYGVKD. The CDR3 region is CATRLAGPYEQYF. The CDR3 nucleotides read TGTGCCACAAGACTAGCGGGACCCTACGAGCAGTACTTC.

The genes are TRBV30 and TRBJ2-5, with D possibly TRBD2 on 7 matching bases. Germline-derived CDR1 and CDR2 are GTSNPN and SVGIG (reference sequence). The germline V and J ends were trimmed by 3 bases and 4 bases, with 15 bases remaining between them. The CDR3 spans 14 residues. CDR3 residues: CAWSTGGRGETQYF. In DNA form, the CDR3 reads TGTGCCTGGAGCACGGGGGGCAGAGGAGAGACCCAGTACTTC. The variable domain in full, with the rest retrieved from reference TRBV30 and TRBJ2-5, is SQTIHQWPATLVQPVGSPLSLECTVEGTSNPNLYWYRQAAGRGLQLLFYSVGIGQISSEVPQNLSASRPQDRQFILSSKKLLLSDSGFYLCAWSTGGRGETQYFGPGTRLLVL.

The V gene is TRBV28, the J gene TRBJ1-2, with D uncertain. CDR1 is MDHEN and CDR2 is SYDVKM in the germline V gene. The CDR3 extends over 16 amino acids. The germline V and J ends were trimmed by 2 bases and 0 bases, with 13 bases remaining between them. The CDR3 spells CASSLMGRVTNYGYTF. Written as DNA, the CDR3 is TGTGCCAGCAGTTTAATGGGCAGAGTCACTAACTATGGCTACACCTTC.

CDR3 sequence reads: CAISESETYEQYF. The CDR3 nucleotides read TGTGCCATCAGTGAGTCCGAGACCTACGAGCAGTACTTC. The rearrangement uses TRBV10-3 and TRBJ2-7, with D hard to call. Germline values: CDR1 ENHRY, CDR2 SYGVKD. Between the trimmed V and J ends, which lost 0 bases and 2 bases, there was a span of 5 bases. This CDR3 comprises 13 residues.

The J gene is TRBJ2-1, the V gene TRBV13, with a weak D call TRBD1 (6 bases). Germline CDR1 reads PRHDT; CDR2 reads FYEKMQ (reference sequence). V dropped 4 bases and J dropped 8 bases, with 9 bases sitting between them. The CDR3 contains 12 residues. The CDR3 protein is CASSSRGHEQFF. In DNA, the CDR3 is TGTGCCAGCAGCTCCAGGGGACATGAGCAGTTCTTC.

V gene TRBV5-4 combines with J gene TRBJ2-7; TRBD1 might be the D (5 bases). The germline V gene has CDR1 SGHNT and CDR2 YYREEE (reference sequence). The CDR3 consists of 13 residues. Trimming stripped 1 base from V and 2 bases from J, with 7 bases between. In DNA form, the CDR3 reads TGTGCCAGCAGCTTGAGGGGAACCTACGAGCAGTACTTC. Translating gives CASSLRGTYEQYF.

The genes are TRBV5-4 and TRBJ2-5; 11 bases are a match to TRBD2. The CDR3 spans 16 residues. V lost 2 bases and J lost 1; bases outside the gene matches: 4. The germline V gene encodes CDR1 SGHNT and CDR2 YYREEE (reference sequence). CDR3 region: CASSFSGTSGQETQYF. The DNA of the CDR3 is TGTGCCAGCAGCTTTAGCGGGACTAGCGGCCAAGAGACCCAGTACTTC.

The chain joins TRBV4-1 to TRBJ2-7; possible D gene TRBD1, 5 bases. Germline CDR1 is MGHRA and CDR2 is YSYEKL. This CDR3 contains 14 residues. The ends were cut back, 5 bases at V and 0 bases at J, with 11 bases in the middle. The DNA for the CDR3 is TGCGCCAGCAGCTCCAGGACAACCTCCTACGAGCAGTACTTC. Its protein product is CASSSRTTSYEQYF.

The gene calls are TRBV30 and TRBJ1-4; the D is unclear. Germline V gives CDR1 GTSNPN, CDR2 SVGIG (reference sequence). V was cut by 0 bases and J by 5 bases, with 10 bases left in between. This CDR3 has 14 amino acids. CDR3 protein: CAWSVRTINEKLFF. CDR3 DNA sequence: TGTGCCTGGAGTGTACGGACTATAAATGAAAAACTGTTTTTT.

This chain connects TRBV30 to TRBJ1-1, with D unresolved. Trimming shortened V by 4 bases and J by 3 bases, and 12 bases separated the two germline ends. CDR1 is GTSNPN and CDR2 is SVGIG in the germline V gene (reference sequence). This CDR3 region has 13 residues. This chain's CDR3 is CAWTVQPDTEAFF. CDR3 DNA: TGTGCCTGGACGGTCCAGCCAGACACTGAAGCTTTCTTT.

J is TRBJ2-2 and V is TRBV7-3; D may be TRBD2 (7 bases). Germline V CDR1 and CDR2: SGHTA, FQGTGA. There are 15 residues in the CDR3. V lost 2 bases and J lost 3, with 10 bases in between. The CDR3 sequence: CASSLRGADTGELFF. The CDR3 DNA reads TGTGCCAGCAGCTTACGGGGGGCCGACACCGGGGAGCTGTTTTTT.

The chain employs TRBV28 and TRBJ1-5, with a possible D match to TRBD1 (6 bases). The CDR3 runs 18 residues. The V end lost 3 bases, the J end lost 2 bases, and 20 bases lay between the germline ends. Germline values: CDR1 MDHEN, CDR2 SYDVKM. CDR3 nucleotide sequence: TGTGCCAGCAGTTTTGGGCAGGGGAAAACCTACGGCAATCAGCCCCAGCATTTT. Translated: CASSFGQGKTYGNQPQHF.

The CDR3 nucleotides read TGTGCCAGCAGGGACAGGGGGCAGAACACTGAAGCTTTCTTT. It encodes CASRDRGQNTEAFF. The chain uses TRBV6-5 and TRBJ1-1, with 11 bases fitting TRBD1. From germline, CDR1 is MNHEY and CDR2 SVGAGI. This CDR3 has 14 amino acids. J gave up 1 base and V 6 bases, and 1 base lay outside the gene matches.

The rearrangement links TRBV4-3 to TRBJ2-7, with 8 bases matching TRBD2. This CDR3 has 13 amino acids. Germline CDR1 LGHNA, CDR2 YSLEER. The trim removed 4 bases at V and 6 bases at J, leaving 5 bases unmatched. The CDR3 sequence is CASSLGLVGEQYF. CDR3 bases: TGCGCCAGCAGCCTGGGACTAGTAGGCGAGCAGTACTTC.

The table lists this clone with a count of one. CDR3 residues: CAWKPSAHSYEQYF. The CDR3 DNA reads TGTGCCTGGAAACCTAGCGCACACTCCTACGAGCAGTACTTC. The rearrangement joins TRBV30 to TRBJ2-7; TRBD2 is a possible D gene (6 bases). The germline V gene has CDR1 GTSNPN and CDR2 SVGIG (reference sequence). V lost 4 bases, J lost 0 bases, and 13 bases lay in between. This CDR3 is built from 14 residues.

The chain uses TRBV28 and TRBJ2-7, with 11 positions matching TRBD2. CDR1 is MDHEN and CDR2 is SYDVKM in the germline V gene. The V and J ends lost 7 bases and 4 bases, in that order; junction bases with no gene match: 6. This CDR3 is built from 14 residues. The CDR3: CASKTPSGRYEQYF. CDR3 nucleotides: TGTGCCAGCAAAACCCCTAGCGGGAGGTACGAGCAGTACTTC.

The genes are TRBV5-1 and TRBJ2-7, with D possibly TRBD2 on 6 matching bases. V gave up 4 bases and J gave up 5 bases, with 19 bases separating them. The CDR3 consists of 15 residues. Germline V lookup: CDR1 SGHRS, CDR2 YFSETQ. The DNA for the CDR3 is TGCGCCAGCAGCCCCGGTGGGGGGTGGGGTCACGAGCAGTACTTC. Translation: CASSPGGGWGHEQYF.

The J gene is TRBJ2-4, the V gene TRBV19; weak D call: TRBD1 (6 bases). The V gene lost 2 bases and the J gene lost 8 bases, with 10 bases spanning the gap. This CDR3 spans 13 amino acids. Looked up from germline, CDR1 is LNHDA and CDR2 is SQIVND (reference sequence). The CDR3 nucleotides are TGTGCCAGTAGTATATCGAACAGGGACATTCAGTACTTC. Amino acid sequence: CASSISNRDIQYF.

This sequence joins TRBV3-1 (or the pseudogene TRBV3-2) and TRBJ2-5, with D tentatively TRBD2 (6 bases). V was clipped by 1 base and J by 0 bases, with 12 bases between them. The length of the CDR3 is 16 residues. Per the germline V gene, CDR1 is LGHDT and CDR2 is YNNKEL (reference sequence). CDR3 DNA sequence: TGTGCCAGCAGCCAAGGGGTAGCGGTGCACCAAGAGACCCAGTACTTC. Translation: CASSQGVAVHQETQYF.

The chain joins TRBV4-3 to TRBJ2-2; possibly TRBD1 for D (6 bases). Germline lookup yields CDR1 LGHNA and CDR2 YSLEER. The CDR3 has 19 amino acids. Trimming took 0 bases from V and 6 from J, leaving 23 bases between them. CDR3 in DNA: TGCGCCAGCAGCCAAGAAGCCCTATTATCAGGGGATTTCGCCGGGGAGCTGTTTTTT. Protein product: CASSQEALLSGDFAGELFF.

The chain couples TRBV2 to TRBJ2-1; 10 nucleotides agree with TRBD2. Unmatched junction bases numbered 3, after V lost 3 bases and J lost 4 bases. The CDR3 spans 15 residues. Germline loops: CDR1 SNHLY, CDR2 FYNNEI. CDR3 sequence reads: CASSESAGGYNEQFF. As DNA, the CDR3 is TGTGCCAGCAGTGAGTCAGCGGGAGGGTACAATGAGCAGTTCTTC.